These 14 T cell receptor beta chains came from one sample sequenced in a study of T cells in tuberculosis. Sequencing was performed with immunoSEQ multiplex PCR; in TCRdb, only in-frame clones are kept and a portion is missing. This sample has about 22,000 clones, with about 85% found just once. The time point here: new active TB diagnosis, blood taken before or within 7 days of starting treatment. Material: PBMCs, obtained at tuberculosis diagnosis. These TCRs come from an adult with tuberculosis.

This clone has only one observation. The rearrangement uses TRBV9 and TRBJ1-1; no clear D. Trimming removed 3 bases at V and 0 bases at J, with 3 bases between. The CDR3 extends over 12 amino acids. CDR1 SGDLS and CDR2 YYNGEE come from the germline V gene. CDR3 sequence: CASSDMNTEAFF. In DNA, the CDR3 is TGTGCCAGCAGCGATATGAACACTGAAGCTTTCTTT.

The rearrangement joins TRBV2 to TRBJ2-3, with 11 bases matching TRBD2. The germline V gene encodes CDR1 SNHLY and CDR2 FYNNEI. This CDR3 contains 14 residues. The J segment lost 10 bases and the V segment lost 6 bases, leaving 9 bases of the junction unmatched. The CDR3 DNA reads as TGTGCCAGCAGCCCGATCTTGGGACTAGCGGCGCAGTATTTT. It codes for CASSPILGLAAQYF.

V and J are TRBV7-6 and TRBJ2-3, with TRBD1 matching 11 bases. CDR1 and CDR2 from the germline V gene are SGHVS and FNYEAQ. The CDR3 is 16 amino acids. Losses at the gene ends were 2 bases for V and 1 base for J; bases not matched to a gene: 2. CDR3 nucleotide sequence: TGTGCCAGCAGCTTAAGGGGACAGGGGGGCACAGATACGCAGTATTTT. Translated: CASSLRGQGGTDTQYF.

The J gene is TRBJ1-1, the V gene TRBV30; D might be TRBD1 (6 bases). There are 13 residues in the CDR3. With 5 bases removed from V and 3 bases from J, the gap between germline ends came to 13 bases. CDR1 is GTSNPN and CDR2 is SVGIG in the germline V gene (reference sequence). The CDR3 loop reads CAWAGDVDTEAFF. In DNA, the CDR3 is TGTGCCTGGGCAGGGGATGTGGACACTGAAGCTTTCTTT.

The chain links TRBV5-1 to TRBJ2-2; D possibly corresponds to TRBD2 (6 bases). CDR1 and CDR2 (germline): SGHRS, YFSETQ. The CDR3 is made up of 18 amino acids. V dropped 0 bases and J dropped 1 base, with 16 bases sitting between them. The DNA for the CDR3 is TGCGCCAGCAGCTTGGCTTCCCTAGCGAAAGGGAACACCGGGGAGCTGTTTTTT. This encodes CASSLASLAKGNTGELFF.

The V gene is TRBV7-2, the J gene TRBJ1-2, with TRBD1 matching over 9 bases. This CDR3 contains 14 residues. Germline V gives CDR1 SGHTA, CDR2 FQGNSA. V was pared by 4 bases and J by 8 bases, with 8 bases of the junction left unmatched. The CDR3 DNA sequence: TGTGCCAGCAGCTCCGAAACAGGGGGCGGCGGCTACACCTTC. It encodes CASSSETGGGGYTF. The full variable domain, in which reference TRBV7-2 and TRBJ1-2 provide the parts outside the CDR3, is GAGVSQSPSNKVTEKGKDVELRCDPISGHTALYWYRQSLGQGLEFLIYFQGNSAPDKSGLPSDRFSAERTGGSVSTLTIQRTQQEDSAVYLCASSSETGGGGYTFGSGTRLTVV.

The rearrangement uses TRBV25-1 and TRBJ2-1, with 7 bases lining up with TRBD1. In germline, CDR1 is MGHDK, CDR2 SYGVNS. The V gene end was trimmed by 4 bases and the J gene end by 4 bases; junction bases not matched to a gene: 4. The CDR3 is 14 residues long. Written as DNA, the CDR3 is TGTGCCAGCAGTGTGGCAGGGGGATACAATGAGCAGTTCTTC. Amino acid sequence: CASSVAGGYNEQFF.

The chain couples TRBV19 to TRBJ1-1; a weak D match, TRBD1 (6 bases). The CDR3 consists of 15 residues. Per the germline V gene, CDR1 is LNHDA and CDR2 is SQIVND (reference sequence). V lost 5 bases, J lost 3 bases, and 16 bases lay in between. CDR3 in DNA: TGTGCCAGTAGTCGAAATCCCGAGGGGGACACTGAAGCTTTCTTT. Its protein product is CASSRNPEGDTEAFF.

This clone was counted once. J is TRBJ2-7 and V is TRBV5-1; D gene uncertain. This CDR3 comprises 16 residues. V shed 7 bases and J shed 0 bases, with 20 bases lying between them. Germline V CDR1 and CDR2: SGHRS, YFSETQ. CDR3 bases: TGCGCCAGCTCAGATGGCCTAGTTCGCAGCTCCTACGAGCAGTACTTC. Protein sequence: CASSDGLVRSSYEQYF. Together with reference TRBV5-1 and TRBJ2-7, the CDR3 gives the full variable domain: KAGVTQTPRYLIKTRGQQVTLSCSPISGHRSVSWYQQTPGQGLQFLFEYFSETQRNKGNFPGRFSGRQFSNSRSEMNVSTLELGDSALYLCASSDGLVRSSYEQYFGPGTRLTVT.

The gene calls are TRBV4-2 and TRBJ2-7; D ambiguous. The CDR3 has 13 residues. V shed 0 bases and J shed 7 bases, with 10 bases lying between them. Germline loops: CDR1 LGHNA, CDR2 YNFKEQ. CDR3 amino acids: CASSQDLGKEQYF. CDR3 in DNA: TGTGCCAGCAGCCAAGATCTCGGTAAAGAGCAGTACTTC.

The V call is TRBV6-5, the J call TRBJ2-2, with no clear D. CDR3 size: 13 residues. V shed 5 bases and J shed 4 bases, with 8 bases lying between them. Germline assignment: CDR1 MNHEY and CDR2 SVGAGI. The CDR3 DNA is TGTGCCAGCAGTCCGGTTATCACCGGGGAGCTGTTTTTT. It codes for CASSPVITGELFF.

The V and J genes are TRBV9 and TRBJ2-3; 9 nucleotides align to TRBD2. The V segment lost 3 bases and the J segment 0 bases; nucleotides outside the gene matches: 5. The CDR3 has 16 residues. CDR1 and CDR2 (germline): SGDLS, YYNGEE. CDR3 sequence (DNA): TGTGCCAGCAGCGGACGACTAGCGGCTAGCACAGATACGCAGTATTTT. It encodes CASSGRLAASTDTQYF.

CDR3 sequence (DNA): TGTGCCAGCAGCGGGCGGGGAGGTGAAAAACTGTTTTTT. It encodes CASSGRGGEKLFF. The chain employs TRBV5-5 and TRBJ1-4, with D uncertain. The germline V gene encodes CDR1 SGHKS and CDR2 YYEKEE (reference sequence). The CDR3 is 13 amino acids. V was clipped by 4 bases and J by 7 bases, with 11 bases between them.

This chain connects TRBV11-2 to TRBJ1-5, with a possible D match to TRBD1 (6 bases). This CDR3 is built from 13 residues. Per the germline V gene, CDR1 is SGHAT and CDR2 is FQNNGV. V was pared by 5 bases and J by 7 bases, with 12 bases between. CDR3 bases: TGTGCCAGCAGCCCTCACAGGGACCAGCCCCAGCATTTT. This sequence encodes CASSPHRDQPQHF.